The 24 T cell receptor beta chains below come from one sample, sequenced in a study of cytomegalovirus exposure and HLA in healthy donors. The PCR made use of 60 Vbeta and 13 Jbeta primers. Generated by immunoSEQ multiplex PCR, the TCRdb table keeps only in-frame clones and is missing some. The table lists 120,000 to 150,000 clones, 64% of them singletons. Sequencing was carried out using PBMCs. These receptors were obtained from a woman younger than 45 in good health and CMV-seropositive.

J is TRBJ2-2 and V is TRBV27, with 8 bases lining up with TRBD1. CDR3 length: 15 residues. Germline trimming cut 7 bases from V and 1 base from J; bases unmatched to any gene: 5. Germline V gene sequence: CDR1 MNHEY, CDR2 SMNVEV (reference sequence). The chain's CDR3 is CASKDRALNTGELFF. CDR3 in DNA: TGTGCCAGCAAGGACAGGGCCCTGAACACCGGGGAGCTGTTTTTT.

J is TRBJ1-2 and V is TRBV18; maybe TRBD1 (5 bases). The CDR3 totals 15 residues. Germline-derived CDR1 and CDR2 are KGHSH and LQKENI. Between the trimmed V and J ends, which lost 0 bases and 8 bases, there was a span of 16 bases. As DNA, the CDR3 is TGTGCCAGCTCACCACCGGCGTTCAGGGATGGGGGCTACACCTTC. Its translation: CASSPPAFRDGGYTF.

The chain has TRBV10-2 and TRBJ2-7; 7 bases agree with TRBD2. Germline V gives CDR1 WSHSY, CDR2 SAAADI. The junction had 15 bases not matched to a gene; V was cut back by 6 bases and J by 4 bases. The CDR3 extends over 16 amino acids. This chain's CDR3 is CASSLTERELGYEQYF. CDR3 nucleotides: TGCGCCAGCAGCCTGACCGAGCGGGAACTAGGGTACGAGCAGTACTTC.

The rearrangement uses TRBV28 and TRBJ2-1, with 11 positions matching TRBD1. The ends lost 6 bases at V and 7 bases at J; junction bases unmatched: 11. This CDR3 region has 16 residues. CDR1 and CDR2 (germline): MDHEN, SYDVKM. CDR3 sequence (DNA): TGTGCCAGCAGCTCCTCCGGGACAGGGGGTCGGAATGAGCAGTTCTTC. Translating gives CASSSSGTGGRNEQFF. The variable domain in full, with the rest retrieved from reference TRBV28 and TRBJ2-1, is DVKVTQSSRYLVKRTGEKVFLECVQDMDHENMFWYRQDPGLGLRLIYFSYDVKMKEKGDIPEGYSVSREKKERFSLILESASTNQTSMYLCASSSSGTGGRNEQFFGPGTRLTVL.

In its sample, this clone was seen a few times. The chain's CDR3 is CASSITGGNYGYTF. The CDR3 DNA follows: TGTGCCAGCAGCATAACAGGGGGCAACTATGGCTACACCTTC. The J gene is TRBJ1-2, the V gene TRBV5-8; 9 bases agree with TRBD1. The CDR3 runs to 14 residues. J was trimmed by 2 bases and V by 4 bases; bases with no gene match: 3. Germline CDR1 and CDR2: SGHTS and YDEGEE.

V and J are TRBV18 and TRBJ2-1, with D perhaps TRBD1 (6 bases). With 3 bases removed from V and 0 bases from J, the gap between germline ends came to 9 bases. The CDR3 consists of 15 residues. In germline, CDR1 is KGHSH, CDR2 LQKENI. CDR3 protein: CASSPRQVSYNEQFF. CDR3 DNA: TGTGCCAGCTCACCTAGACAGGTCTCCTACAATGAGCAGTTCTTC.

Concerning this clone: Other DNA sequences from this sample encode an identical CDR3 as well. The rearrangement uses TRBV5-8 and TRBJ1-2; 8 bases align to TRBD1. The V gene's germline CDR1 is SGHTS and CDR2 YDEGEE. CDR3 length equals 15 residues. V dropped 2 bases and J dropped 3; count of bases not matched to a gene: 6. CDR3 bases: TGTGCCAGCAGCTTTGTCGGACAGGGTTACTATGGCTACACCTTC. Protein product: CASSFVGQGYYGYTF.

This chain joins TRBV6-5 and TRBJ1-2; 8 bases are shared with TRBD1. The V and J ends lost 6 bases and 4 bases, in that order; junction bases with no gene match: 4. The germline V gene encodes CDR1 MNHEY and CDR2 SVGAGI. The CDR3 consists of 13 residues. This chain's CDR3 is CASSRQGSYGYTF. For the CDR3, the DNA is TGTGCCAGCAGCAGACAGGGGAGCTATGGCTACACCTTC.

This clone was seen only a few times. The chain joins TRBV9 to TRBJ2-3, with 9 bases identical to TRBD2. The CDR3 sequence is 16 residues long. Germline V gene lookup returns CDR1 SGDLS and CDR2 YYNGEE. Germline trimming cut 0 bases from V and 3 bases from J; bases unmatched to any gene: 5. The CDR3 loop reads CASSVEALAGTDTQYF. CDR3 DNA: TGTGCCAGCAGCGTAGAGGCTCTAGCGGGGACAGATACGCAGTATTTT.

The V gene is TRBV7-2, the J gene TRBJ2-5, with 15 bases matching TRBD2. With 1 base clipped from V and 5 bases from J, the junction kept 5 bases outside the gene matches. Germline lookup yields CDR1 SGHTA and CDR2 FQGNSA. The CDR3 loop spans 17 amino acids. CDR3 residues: CASSLGGLAGGRETQYF. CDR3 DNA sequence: TGTGCCAGCAGCTTAGGGGGACTAGCGGGAGGTAGGGAGACCCAGTACTTC.

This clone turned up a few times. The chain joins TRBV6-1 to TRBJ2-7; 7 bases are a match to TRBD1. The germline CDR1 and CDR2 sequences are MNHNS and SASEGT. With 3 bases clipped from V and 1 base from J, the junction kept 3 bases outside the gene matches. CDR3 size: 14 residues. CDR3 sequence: CASSEYRGSYEQYF. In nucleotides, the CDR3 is TGTGCCAGCAGTGAGTACAGGGGTTCCTACGAGCAGTACTTC.

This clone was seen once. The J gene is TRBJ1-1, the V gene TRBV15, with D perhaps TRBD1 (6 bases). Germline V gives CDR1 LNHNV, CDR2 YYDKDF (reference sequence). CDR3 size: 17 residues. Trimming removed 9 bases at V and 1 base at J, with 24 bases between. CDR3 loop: CATSIDPADRTNTEAFF. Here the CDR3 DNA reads TGTGCCACTTCCATCGATCCCGCGGACAGAACGAACACTGAAGCTTTCTTT.

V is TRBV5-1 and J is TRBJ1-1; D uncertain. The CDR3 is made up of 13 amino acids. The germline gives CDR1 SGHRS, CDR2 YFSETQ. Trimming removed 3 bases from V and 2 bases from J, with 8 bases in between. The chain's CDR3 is CASSSGVNTEAFF. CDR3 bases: TGCGCCAGCAGCTCGGGAGTAAACACTGAAGCTTTCTTT.

In DNA, the CDR3 is TGTGCCAGCAGCATCAACAATGAGCAGTTCTTC. Translation: CASSINNEQFF. The V and J genes are TRBV13 and TRBJ2-1; D gene unclear. This CDR3 spans 11 amino acids. Germline lookup yields CDR1 PRHDT and CDR2 FYEKMQ (reference sequence). V lost 5 bases and J 5 bases, leaving 4 bases between the germline ends.

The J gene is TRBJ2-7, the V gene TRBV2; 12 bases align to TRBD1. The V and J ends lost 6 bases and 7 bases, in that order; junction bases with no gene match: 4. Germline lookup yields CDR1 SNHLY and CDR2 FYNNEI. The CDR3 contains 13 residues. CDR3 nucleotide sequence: TGTGCCAGCAGAGGGACAGGGGGCGTAGAGCAGTACTTC. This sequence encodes CASRGTGGVEQYF. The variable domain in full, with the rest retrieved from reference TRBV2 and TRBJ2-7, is EPEVTQTPSHQVTQMGQEVILRCVPISNHLYFYWYRQILGQKVEFLVSFYNNEISEKSEIFDDQFSVERPDGSNFTLKIRSTKLEDSAMYFCASRGTGGVEQYFGPGTRLTVT.

CDR3 coding DNA: TGTGCCAGCAGCATACAGGGGGGACAGGGGTTTGGCTACACCTTC. It codes for CASSIQGGQGFGYTF. The V gene is TRBV11-2, the J gene TRBJ1-2; 10 nucleotides align to TRBD1. Germline lookup yields CDR1 SGHAT and CDR2 FQNNGV. The CDR3 length is 15 residues. V was clipped by 5 bases and J by 7 bases; unmatched bases: 10.

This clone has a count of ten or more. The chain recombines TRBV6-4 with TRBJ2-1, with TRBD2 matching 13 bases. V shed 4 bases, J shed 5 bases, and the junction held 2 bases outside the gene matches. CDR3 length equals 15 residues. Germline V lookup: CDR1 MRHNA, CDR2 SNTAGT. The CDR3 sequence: CASSVLAGGNNEQFF. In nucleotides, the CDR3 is TGTGCCAGCAGTGTACTAGCGGGAGGGAACAATGAGCAGTTCTTC.

The CDR3 DNA reads as TGTGCCAGCAGCTTGTTGGCAGGGTCTAACTATGGCTACACCTTC. It is translated as CASSLLAGSNYGYTF. This chain links TRBV5-4 with TRBJ1-2, with D possibly being TRBD1 (5 bases). V was clipped by 1 base and J by 0 bases, with 10 bases between them. The germline V gene encodes CDR1 SGHNT and CDR2 YYREEE (reference sequence). The CDR3 runs 15 residues.

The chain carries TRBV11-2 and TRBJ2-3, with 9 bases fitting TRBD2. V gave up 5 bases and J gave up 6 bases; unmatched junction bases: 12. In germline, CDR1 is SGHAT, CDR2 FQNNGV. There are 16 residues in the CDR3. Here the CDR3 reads CASSRGGLASWDTQYF. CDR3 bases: TGTGCCAGCAGCCGGGGAGGACTAGCGAGTTGGGATACGCAGTATTTT.

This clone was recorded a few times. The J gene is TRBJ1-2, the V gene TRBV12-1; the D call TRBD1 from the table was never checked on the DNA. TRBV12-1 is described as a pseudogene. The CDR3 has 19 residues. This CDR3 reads CASTRERTGGRRPPYGYTF. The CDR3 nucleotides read TGTGCCAGCACCCGAGAAAGGACAGGGGGCCGACGACCACCCTATGGCTACACCTTC.

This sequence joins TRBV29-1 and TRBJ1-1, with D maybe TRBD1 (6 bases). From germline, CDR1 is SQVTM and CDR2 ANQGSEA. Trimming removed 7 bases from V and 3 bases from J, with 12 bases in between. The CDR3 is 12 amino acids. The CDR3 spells CSAGRGYTEAFF. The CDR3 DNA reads TGCAGCGCGGGGAGGGGGTACACTGAAGCTTTCTTT.

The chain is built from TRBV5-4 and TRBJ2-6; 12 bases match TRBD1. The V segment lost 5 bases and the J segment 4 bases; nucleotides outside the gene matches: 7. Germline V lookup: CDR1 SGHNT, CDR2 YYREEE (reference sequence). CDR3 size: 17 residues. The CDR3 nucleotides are TGTGCCAGCAGTTCCGGGACAGGGGGCGCGGGGGCCAACGTCCTGACTTTC. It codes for CASSSGTGGAGANVLTF.

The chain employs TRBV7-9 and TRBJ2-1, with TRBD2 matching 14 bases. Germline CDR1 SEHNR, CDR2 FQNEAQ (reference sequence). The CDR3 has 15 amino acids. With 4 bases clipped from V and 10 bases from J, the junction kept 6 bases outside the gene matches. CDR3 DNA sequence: TGTGCCAGCAGCTCTAGACTAGCGGGAGGGGAGGAGCAGTTCTTC. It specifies CASSSRLAGGEEQFF.

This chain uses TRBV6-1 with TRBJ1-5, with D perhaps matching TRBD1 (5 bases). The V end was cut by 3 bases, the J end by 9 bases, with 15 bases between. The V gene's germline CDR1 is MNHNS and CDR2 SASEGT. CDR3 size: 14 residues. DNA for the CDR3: TGTGCCAGCAGTGAGTCAGGGCTTAAAGGGCCCCAGCATTTT. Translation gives CASSESGLKGPQHF.